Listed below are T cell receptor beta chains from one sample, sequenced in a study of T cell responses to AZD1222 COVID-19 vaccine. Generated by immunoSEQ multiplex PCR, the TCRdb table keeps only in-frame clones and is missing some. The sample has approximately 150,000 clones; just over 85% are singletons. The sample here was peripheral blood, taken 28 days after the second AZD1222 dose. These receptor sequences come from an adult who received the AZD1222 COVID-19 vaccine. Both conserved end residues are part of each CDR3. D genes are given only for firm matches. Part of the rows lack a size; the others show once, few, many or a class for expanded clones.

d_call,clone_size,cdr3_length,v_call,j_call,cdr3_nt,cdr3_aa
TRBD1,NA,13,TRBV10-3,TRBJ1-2,TGTGCCATCATGGGGGGACAGGCCTATGGCTACACCTTC,CAIMGGQAYGYTF
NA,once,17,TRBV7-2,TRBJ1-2,TGTGCCAGCAGCTTAATGGGGGCGGTCCTCCATAACTATGGCTACACCTTC,CASSLMGAVLHNYGYTF
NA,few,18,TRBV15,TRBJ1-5,TGTGCCACCAGCAGAGATCCCCGGCAGGAGGGGGGCAATCAGCCCCAGCATTTT,CATSRDPRQEGGNQPQHF
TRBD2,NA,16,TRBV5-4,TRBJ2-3,TGTGCCAGCAGCTCGCTAGCGGGGGGGCCCACAGATACGCAGTATTTT,CASSSLAGGPTDTQYF
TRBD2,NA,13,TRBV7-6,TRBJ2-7,TGTGCCAGCAGCTCAATCTCTAGCGGGGCGATTTACTTC,CASSSISSGAIYF
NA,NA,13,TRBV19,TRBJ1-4,TGTGCCAGTAGGGGGCCGCTGTCCGAAAAACTGTTTTTT,CASRGPLSEKLFF
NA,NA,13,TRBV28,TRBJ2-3,TGTGCCAGCAGTTTGCGACTAGCAGATACGCAGTATTTT,CASSLRLADTQYF
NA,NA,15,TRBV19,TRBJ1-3,TGTGCCAGTAGTAAGCAGGCGTCTCCTGGAAACACCATATATTTT,CASSKQASPGNTIYF
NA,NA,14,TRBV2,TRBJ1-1,TGTGCCAGCAGACAGGAACGATGGAACACTGAAGCTTTCTTT,CASRQERWNTEAFF
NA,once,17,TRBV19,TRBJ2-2,TGTGCCAGTAGTATAGATGAGGCGACCTCCAACACCGGGGAGCTGTTTTTT,CASSIDEATSNTGELFF
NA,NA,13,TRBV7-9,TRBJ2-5,TGTGCCAGCAGCTTTGAGAACCAAGAGACCCAGTACTTC,CASSFENQETQYF
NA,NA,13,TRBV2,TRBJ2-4,TGTGCCAGCAGCGGGATCTTCAAAAACATTCAGTACTTC,CASSGIFKNIQYF
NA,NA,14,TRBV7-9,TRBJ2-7,TGTGCCAGCAGCGCGGACGTATACTCCTACGAGCAGTACTTC,CASSADVYSYEQYF
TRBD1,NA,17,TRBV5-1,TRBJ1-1,TGCGCCAGCAGCTGGAAATCCTCGGAGGGGGCGAACACTGAAGCTTTCTTT,CASSWKSSEGANTEAFF
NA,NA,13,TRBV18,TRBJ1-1,TGTGCCAGCTCACCCCCCGGACGAACTGAAGCTTTCTTT,CASSPPGRTEAFF
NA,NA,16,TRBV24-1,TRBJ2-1,TGTGCCACCAGTGATTTGGGCCTAGAGGGCCGGTATGAGCAGTTCTTC,CATSDLGLEGRYEQFF
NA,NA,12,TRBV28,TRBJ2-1,TGTGCCAGCAGCCTTTACTACAATGAGCAGTTCTTC,CASSLYYNEQFF
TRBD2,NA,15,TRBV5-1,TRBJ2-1,TGCGCCAGCAGCTTAGGTGGGGGGGCCTACAATGAGCAGTTCTTC,CASSLGGGAYNEQFF
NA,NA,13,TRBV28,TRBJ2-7,TGTGCCAGCAGTTACGGGTCCTTCTACGAGCAGTACTTC,CASSYGSFYEQYF
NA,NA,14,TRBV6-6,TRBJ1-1,TGTGCCAGCACCCTGGGGCAGGGTCGCACTGAAGCTTTCTTT,CASTLGQGRTEAFF
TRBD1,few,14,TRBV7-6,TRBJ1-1,TGTGCCAGCAGCCGCGGACAGGGTTACACTGAAGCTTTCTTT,CASSRGQGYTEAFF
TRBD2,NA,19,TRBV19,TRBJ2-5,TGTGCCAGTAGTGTCGCACTCCTCGGACTAGCCGTGTACCAAGAGACCCAGTACTTC,CASSVALLGLAVYQETQYF